The rows below give T cell receptor beta chains drawn from one sample of a study of blood T cell repertoires in COVID-19. This table comes from immunoSEQ multiplex PCR, and its TCRdb copy is limited to in-frame clones, with some not included. The sample holds about 63,000 clones, around 88% seen once. Source material: peripheral blood. The receptor set was obtained from a woman over 75 with acute or convalescent COVID-19. Each CDR3 is given with its conserved first and last residue. Fields, in order: J gene, V gene, clone size, CDR3 length, D gene, CDR3 DNA, CDR3 protein. A D gene is named only where the DNA matches it firmly. Size is omitted from some rows. Given values are once, few, many or a class for expanded clones.

j_call: TRBJ1-1; v_call: TRBV27; clone_size: NA; cdr3_length: 13; d_call: NA; cdr3_nt: TGTGCCAGCAAAGTGGGAGGTCTCACTGAAGCTTTCTTT; cdr3_aa: CASKVGGLTEAFF
j_call: TRBJ1-1; v_call: TRBV7-8; clone_size: NA; cdr3_length: 14; d_call: NA; cdr3_nt: TGTGCCAGCAGCGATCAACTTTCGAACACTGAAGCTTTCTTT; cdr3_aa: CASSDQLSNTEAFF
j_call: TRBJ2-3; v_call: TRBV7-2; clone_size: NA; cdr3_length: 16; d_call: TRBD2; cdr3_nt: TGTGCCAGCACCCCTCGTGGGGACTATTTAACAGATACGCAGTATTTT; cdr3_aa: CASTPRGDYLTDTQYF
j_call: TRBJ1-2; v_call: TRBV5-1; clone_size: NA; cdr3_length: 13; d_call: TRBD1; cdr3_nt: TGCGCCAGCAGCTCACAGGGGGCCTATGGCTACACCTTC; cdr3_aa: CASSSQGAYGYTF
j_call: TRBJ1-2; v_call: TRBV6-1; clone_size: NA; cdr3_length: 15; d_call: NA; cdr3_nt: TGTGCCAGCAGTGAATTGTGGGACGGGGGGCATGGCTACACCTTC; cdr3_aa: CASSELWDGGHGYTF
j_call: TRBJ1-1; v_call: TRBV28; clone_size: NA; cdr3_length: 14; d_call: NA; cdr3_nt: TGTGCCAGCAGTTTTCAGGGCGAAGGCACTGAAGCTTTCTTT; cdr3_aa: CASSFQGEGTEAFF
j_call: TRBJ1-2; v_call: TRBV18; clone_size: NA; cdr3_length: 15; d_call: NA; cdr3_nt: TGTGCCAGCTCACCACTCCCAGGTGCTAACTATGGCTACACCTTC; cdr3_aa: CASSPLPGANYGYTF
j_call: TRBJ1-2; v_call: TRBV10-3; clone_size: NA; cdr3_length: 14; d_call: NA; cdr3_nt: TGTGCCATCAGTGCGACAACTGGTAGGGGCGGCTACACCTTC; cdr3_aa: CAISATTGRGGYTF
j_call: TRBJ1-4; v_call: TRBV6-2/TRBV6-3; clone_size: NA; cdr3_length: 15; d_call: NA; cdr3_nt: TGTGCCAGCAGCAGCCAACAGGGTTCTTTTGAAAAACTGTTTTTT; cdr3_aa: CASSSQQGSFEKLFF
j_call: TRBJ1-5; v_call: TRBV10-3; clone_size: once; cdr3_length: 16; d_call: TRBD1; cdr3_nt: TGTGCCATCAGTGAGTCGAAGGGGGCGGCCAATCAGCCCCAGCATTTT; cdr3_aa: CAISESKGAANQPQHF
j_call: TRBJ2-2; v_call: TRBV6-5; clone_size: NA; cdr3_length: 16; d_call: TRBD1; cdr3_nt: TGTGCCAGCAGTTACCGCCGGGACAGGGGGTCCGGGGAGCTGTTTTTT; cdr3_aa: CASSYRRDRGSGELFF
j_call: TRBJ1-2; v_call: TRBV5-1; clone_size: NA; cdr3_length: 14; d_call: TRBD1; cdr3_nt: TGCGCCAGCAGCCCCCAGACAGGGGAGCAAGGCTACACCTTC; cdr3_aa: CASSPQTGEQGYTF
j_call: TRBJ2-5; v_call: TRBV6-6; clone_size: NA; cdr3_length: 16; d_call: TRBD1; cdr3_nt: TGTGCCAGCAGTTACGCAGATGGACAGGGCCAAGAGACCCAGTACTTC; cdr3_aa: CASSYADGQGQETQYF
j_call: TRBJ1-1; v_call: TRBV5-3; clone_size: NA; cdr3_length: 17; d_call: TRBD1; cdr3_nt: TGTGCCAGAAGCGCCTACCTTTACAGGGGGGTGAACACTGAAGCTTTCTTT; cdr3_aa: CARSAYLYRGVNTEAFF
j_call: TRBJ1-6; v_call: TRBV2; clone_size: NA; cdr3_length: 15; d_call: NA; cdr3_nt: TGTGCCAGCAGGGCATCGACAGTCCCTAATTCACCCCTCCACTTT; cdr3_aa: CASRASTVPNSPLHF
j_call: TRBJ1-3; v_call: TRBV7-2; clone_size: NA; cdr3_length: 14; d_call: NA; cdr3_nt: TGTGCCAGCAGCTTAGAAGGGGGTGGAAACACCATATATTTT; cdr3_aa: CASSLEGGGNTIYF
j_call: TRBJ2-1; v_call: TRBV9; clone_size: NA; cdr3_length: 15; d_call: TRBD2; cdr3_nt: TGTGCCAGCAGCGCCATAGCGGGAGTGTTGGTTGAGCAGTTCTTC; cdr3_aa: CASSAIAGVLVEQFF
j_call: TRBJ1-2; v_call: TRBV2; clone_size: NA; cdr3_length: 13; d_call: NA; cdr3_nt: TGTGCCACTTCATATGACACGCACTATGGCTACACCTTC; cdr3_aa: CATSYDTHYGYTF
j_call: TRBJ1-1; v_call: TRBV19; clone_size: NA; cdr3_length: 13; d_call: NA; cdr3_nt: TGTGCCAGTAGTATAGGAGGGCACACTGAAGCTTTCTTT; cdr3_aa: CASSIGGHTEAFF
j_call: TRBJ1-3; v_call: TRBV5-1; clone_size: NA; cdr3_length: 16; d_call: NA; cdr3_nt: TGCGCCAGCAGCTTGGGGCAGTCTTTCTCTGGAAACACCATATATTTT; cdr3_aa: CASSLGQSFSGNTIYF
j_call: TRBJ1-4; v_call: TRBV3-1/TRBV3-2; clone_size: NA; cdr3_length: 14; d_call: NA; cdr3_nt: TGTGCCAGCAGCCAACGACAGGCTAATGAAAAACTGTTTTTT; cdr3_aa: CASSQRQANEKLFF
j_call: TRBJ1-4; v_call: TRBV9; clone_size: NA; cdr3_length: 14; d_call: TRBD1; cdr3_nt: TGTGCCAGCAGCGTAGGACAGGGGAATGAAAAACTGTTTTTT; cdr3_aa: CASSVGQGNEKLFF
j_call: TRBJ1-2; v_call: TRBV28; clone_size: NA; cdr3_length: 10; d_call: NA; cdr3_nt: TGTGCCAGCCAGAAATATGGCTACACCTTC; cdr3_aa: CASQKYGYTF
j_call: TRBJ1-3; v_call: TRBV10-3; clone_size: NA; cdr3_length: 15; d_call: NA; cdr3_nt: TGTGCCATCAGTGAGTCGGGGGGGATCGGAAACACCATATATTTT; cdr3_aa: CAISESGGIGNTIYF
j_call: TRBJ1-5; v_call: TRBV28; clone_size: NA; cdr3_length: 12; d_call: NA; cdr3_nt: TGTGCCAGCAGTTTGTCTTATCAGCCCCAGCATTTT; cdr3_aa: CASSLSYQPQHF
j_call: TRBJ1-2; v_call: TRBV11-2; clone_size: NA; cdr3_length: 12; d_call: NA; cdr3_nt: TGTGCCAGCAGCTTAGAAGGAGATGGCTACACCTTC; cdr3_aa: CASSLEGDGYTF
j_call: TRBJ1-5; v_call: TRBV6-1; clone_size: NA; cdr3_length: 11; d_call: NA; cdr3_nt: TGTGCCAGCAGTGACCCCCTCCTCCAGCATTTT; cdr3_aa: CASSDPLLQHF
j_call: TRBJ2-2; v_call: TRBV7-2; clone_size: NA; cdr3_length: 16; d_call: NA; cdr3_nt: TGTGCCAGCAGCTTATTGAGTTCGGCGAACACCGGGGAGCTGTTTTTT; cdr3_aa: CASSLLSSANTGELFF
j_call: TRBJ2-3; v_call: TRBV28; clone_size: NA; cdr3_length: 12; d_call: NA; cdr3_nt: TGTGCCAGCAGCGCACAGGAAGATACGCAGTATTTT; cdr3_aa: CASSAQEDTQYF
j_call: TRBJ1-2; v_call: TRBV3-1/TRBV3-2; clone_size: NA; cdr3_length: 15; d_call: NA; cdr3_nt: TGTGCCAGCAGCCCTACCTTTTCTAGCTCCCACGCCTACACCTTC; cdr3_aa: CASSPTFSSSHAYTF
j_call: TRBJ1-2; v_call: TRBV5-4; clone_size: NA; cdr3_length: 14; d_call: TRBD1; cdr3_nt: TGTGCCAGCAGCATCCGGGACAGACGTTATGGCTACACCTTC; cdr3_aa: CASSIRDRRYGYTF
j_call: TRBJ1-6; v_call: TRBV27; clone_size: few; cdr3_length: 14; d_call: NA; cdr3_nt: TGTGCCAGCAGTTTTTCAGGGAAGGATTCACCCCTCCACTTT; cdr3_aa: CASSFSGKDSPLHF
j_call: TRBJ2-1; v_call: TRBV28; clone_size: NA; cdr3_length: 13; d_call: NA; cdr3_nt: TGTGCCAGCTACGGGAGACTCCACAATGAGCAGTTCTTC; cdr3_aa: CASYGRLHNEQFF
j_call: TRBJ1-6; v_call: TRBV19; clone_size: NA; cdr3_length: 14; d_call: NA; cdr3_nt: TGTGCCAGTAGTATTTCAGGGGTCGGGTCACCCCTCCACTTT; cdr3_aa: CASSISGVGSPLHF
j_call: TRBJ1-1; v_call: TRBV7-9; clone_size: NA; cdr3_length: 15; d_call: NA; cdr3_nt: TGTGCCAGCAGCCCCGCGGATCGACCCCGCACTGAAGCTTTCTTT; cdr3_aa: CASSPADRPRTEAFF
j_call: TRBJ2-7; v_call: TRBV4-2; clone_size: NA; cdr3_length: 16; d_call: TRBD2; cdr3_nt: TGTGCCAGCAGCCCGGGATTCCAGCGGGGGTTGTGGGAGCAGTACTTC; cdr3_aa: CASSPGFQRGLWEQYF
j_call: TRBJ1-4; v_call: TRBV28; clone_size: NA; cdr3_length: 17; d_call: TRBD1; cdr3_nt: TGTGCCAGCAGTTTGAGGTGGGGACAGAAAAAAAATGAAAAACTGTTTTTT; cdr3_aa: CASSLRWGQKKNEKLFF